This is a list of T cell receptor beta chains from one sample in a study of cytomegalovirus exposure and HLA in healthy donors. Here immunoSEQ multiplex PCR was the method, and the copy in TCRdb shows in-frame clones only, minus some. Counted here are about 180,000 clones, about 89% occurring once; the ten biggest clones make up under 3.5%. Sample: PBMCs. The receptors stem from a young man in good health and CMV-seropositive. CDR3s include the opening cysteine and the closing phenylalanine or tryptophan. A D gene is named only where the DNA matches it firmly. Clone size, where shown, is once, few, many, or a class for clones that have expanded.

v_gene	j_gene	len	d_gene	abundance	CDR3aa	CDR3nt
TRBV5-4	TRBJ2-1	12	TRBD1	NA	CASSGTVHEQFF	TGTGCCAGCAGCGGGACAGTCCATGAGCAGTTCTTC
TRBV9	TRBJ2-5	14	NA	NA	CASSVDGSQETQYF	TGTGCCAGCAGCGTAGATGGCAGCCAAGAGACCCAGTACTTC
TRBV6-1	TRBJ2-7	14	TRBD2	NA	CASSEGGGAYEQYF	TGTGCCAGCAGTGAAGGCGGGGGGGCCTACGAGCAGTACTTC
TRBV30	TRBJ1-4	14	NA	NA	CAWRGRHTNEKLFF	TGTGCCTGGAGGGGGAGGCATACAAATGAAAAACTGTTTTTT
TRBV7-9	TRBJ2-3	13	NA	NA	CASRYSARDTQYF	TGTGCCAGCAGATATTCCGCGCGGGATACGCAGTATTTT
TRBV6-1	TRBJ2-2	13	NA	NA	CASSFANTGELFF	TGTGCCAGCTCCTTCGCGAACACCGGGGAGCTGTTTTTT
TRBV10-3	TRBJ1-2	13	NA	NA	CAISESEGYGYTF	TGTGCCATCAGTGAGTCGGAGGGCTATGGCTACACCTTC
TRBV19	TRBJ1-5	16	TRBD1	NA	CASRVFRDRENQPQHF	TGTGCCAGTAGGGTTTTTAGGGACAGGGAAAATCAGCCCCAGCATTTT
TRBV5-4	TRBJ2-5	16	TRBD1	NA	CASSFLGTGGRETQYF	TGTGCCAGCAGCTTTCTAGGGACAGGGGGACGGGAGACCCAGTACTTC
TRBV27	TRBJ2-3	16	NA	NA	CASRTGMASGTDTQYF	TGTGCCAGCAGGACAGGGATGGCTAGCGGGACAGATACGCAGTATTTT
TRBV5-1	TRBJ2-7	12	NA	NA	CASSQDSYEQYF	TGCGCCAGCAGCCAAGACAGCTACGAGCAGTACTTC
TRBV7-2	TRBJ1-1	14	TRBD1	NA	CASSLGPGGTEAFF	TGTGCCAGCAGCTTAGGGCCAGGGGGCACTGAAGCTTTCTTT
TRBV5-1	TRBJ1-2	16	NA	NA	CASSPQAPGTNYGYTF	TGCGCCAGCAGCCCTCAGGCCCCGGGGACTAACTATGGCTACACCTTC
TRBV10-3	TRBJ2-2	13	NA	NA	CAISERRQGWPFF	TGTGCCATCAGTGAGAGGAGGCAAGGGTGGCCGTTTTTT
TRBV6-1	TRBJ2-5	12	TRBD1	NA	CAVQGFGETQYF	TGTGCCGTACAGGGGTTTGGGGAGACCCAGTACTTC
TRBV4-2	TRBJ1-2	14	NA	NA	CASSQGLGSWGYTF	TGTGCCAGCAGCCAAGGACTCGGGAGTTGGGGCTACACCTTC
TRBV28	TRBJ1-2	14	NA	NA	CASSWGDGHYGYTF	TGTGCCAGCAGTTGGGGGGACGGTCACTATGGCTACACCTTC
TRBV6-5	TRBJ2-2	14	TRBD1	few	CASSTGAGGGELFF	TGTGCCAGCAGTACAGGGGCAGGGGGCGGGGAGCTGTTTTTT
TRBV7-2	TRBJ2-7	18	TRBD2	NA	CASSLVLWTSGSFHEQYF	TGTGCCAGCAGCTTAGTTCTATGGACTAGCGGGAGTTTCCACGAGCAGTACTTC
TRBV7-7	TRBJ2-5	17	NA	NA	CASSPSLNHGGDETQYF	TGTGCTAGCAGCCCATCCCTTAACCATGGGGGCGACGAGACCCAGTACTTC
TRBV6-5	TRBJ2-6	15	NA	few	CASSYSASMANVLTF	TGTGCCAGCAGTTACAGCGCGTCGATGGCCAACGTCCTGACTTTC
TRBV18	TRBJ2-7	12	NA	NA	CASTDSVFEQYF	TGTGCCAGCACGGACAGCGTTTTCGAGCAGTACTTC
TRBV11-2	TRBJ2-7	15	TRBD1	NA	CASSYRDSTSYEQYF	TGTGCCAGCAGCTACCGGGACAGCACCTCCTACGAGCAGTACTTC
TRBV7-3	TRBJ1-2	15	TRBD1	NA	CASSPGTGANYGYTF	TGTGCCAGCAGCCCTGGGACAGGGGCTAACTATGGCTACACCTTC
TRBV5-1	TRBJ2-7	14	NA	NA	CASSLSQGPYEQYF	TGCGCCAGCAGCTTGAGCCAGGGGCCCTACGAGCAGTACTTC
TRBV15	TRBJ2-2	14	NA	NA	CATSRRRATGELFF	TGTGCCACCAGCAGGCGGAGGGCCACCGGGGAGCTGTTTTTT
TRBV5-1	TRBJ1-4	13	NA	NA	CASSPGTYEKLFF	TGCGCCAGCAGCCCCGGGACATATGAAAAACTGTTTTTT
TRBV28	TRBJ2-7	14	NA	NA	CASRPRGSSYEQYF	TGTGCCAGCAGACCCCGGGGGAGCTCCTACGAGCAGTACTTC
TRBV6-4	TRBJ2-3	13	TRBD2	NA	CASSLGGTDTQYF	TGTGCCAGCAGTCTCGGGGGGACAGATACGCAGTATTTT
TRBV19	TRBJ1-1	14	NA	NA	CASMGRGMNTEAFF	TGTGCCAGTATGGGGCGGGGCATGAACACTGAAGCTTTCTTT
TRBV12-2	TRBJ2-7	16	NA	NA	CASRLTQGLEINEQYF	TGTGCAAGTCGCCTAACCCAGGGACTAGAAATCAACGAGCAGTACTTC
TRBV5-1	TRBJ1-1	15	NA	NA	CASSFGQFSNTEAFF	TGCGCCAGCAGCTTCGGACAGTTTTCGAACACTGAAGCTTTCTTT
TRBV11-1	TRBJ1-2	15	TRBD1	NA	CASSSGATGTYGYTF	TGTGCCAGCAGCTCGGGGGCGACAGGGACCTATGGCTACACCTTC
TRBV5-8	TRBJ2-3	15	NA	NA	CASSPWGVRADTQYF	TGTGCCAGCAGCCCGTGGGGGGTTAGGGCAGATACGCAGTATTTT
TRBV2	TRBJ2-5	14	TRBD2	once	CASSERRGGETQYF	TGTGCCAGCAGTGAACGTCGGGGGGGGGAGACCCAGTACTTC
TRBV20-1	TRBJ2-7	10	NA	NA	CSIGSYEQYF	TGCAGCATCGGCTCCTACGAGCAGTACTTC
TRBV7-9	TRBJ1-4	15	NA	once	CASSLGGAGNEKLFF	TGTGCCAGCAGCTTAGGTGGGGCAGGCAATGAAAAACTGTTTTTT
TRBV27	TRBJ2-3	14	TRBD2	NA	CASRAGTSTDTQYF	TGTGCCAGCAGAGCGGGGACTAGCACAGATACGCAGTATTTT
TRBV27	TRBJ2-1	16	NA	NA	CASSLGGYGSYNEQFF	TGTGCCAGCAGTTTAGGTGGCTACGGGTCCTACAATGAGCAGTTCTTC
TRBV27	TRBJ2-7	17	NA	NA	CASSLSRDLSGSYEQYF	TGTGCCAGCAGTTTATCGCGGGACCTCTCCGGCTCCTACGAGCAGTACTTC
TRBV6-5	TRBJ1-3	12	NA	NA	CASIGSGNTIYF	TGTGCCAGCATCGGTAGTGGAAACACCATATATTTT
TRBV13	TRBJ2-1	14	TRBD1	NA	CASSAKTGYNEQFF	TGTGCCAGCAGCGCCAAGACAGGGTACAATGAGCAGTTCTTC
TRBV10-3	TRBJ1-2	14	NA	NA	CAISPARDEVGYTF	TGTGCCATCAGCCCCGCACGGGATGAGGTTGGCTACACCTTC
TRBV4-2	TRBJ2-7	19	TRBD2	NA	CASSPQEGLTSGFPYEQYF	TGTGCCAGCAGCCCCCAGGAGGGACTCACTAGCGGGTTCCCCTACGAGCAGTACTTC
TRBV19	TRBJ2-7	13	TRBD1	NA	CASRGTGAREQYF	TGTGCCAGCCGGGGGACAGGGGCGCGCGAGCAGTACTTC
TRBV29-1	TRBJ2-2	12	NA	NA	CSAEPGSGELFF	TGCAGCGCTGAACCGGGATCCGGGGAGCTGTTTTTT
TRBV5-1	TRBJ1-4	14	TRBD1	NA	CASSEQGTGEKLFF	TGCGCCAGCAGCGAACAGGGGACCGGTGAAAAACTGTTTTTT
TRBV5-4	TRBJ2-7	12	NA	NA	CASSRDNYEQYF	TGTGCCAGCAGCCGGGACAACTACGAGCAGTACTTC
TRBV7-2	TRBJ1-5	15	NA	NA	CASSLQQGPNQPQHF	TGTGCCAGCAGCTTACAGCAGGGGCCTAATCAGCCCCAGCATTTT
TRBV5-6	TRBJ1-1	12	TRBD1	NA	CASSLDTGAAFF	TGTGCCAGCAGCTTGGATACAGGGGCAGCTTTCTTT
TRBV7-2	TRBJ2-1	15	TRBD2	NA	CASSTRVSGYNEQFF	TGTGCCAGCAGCACTCGGGTTAGCGGGTACAATGAGCAGTTCTTC
TRBV29-1	TRBJ2-4	14	NA	NA	CSVEDSTRGNIQYF	TGCAGCGTTGAGGACAGTACTAGGGGAAACATTCAGTACTTC
TRBV6-5	TRBJ2-2	13	NA	few	CASSSGLTGELFF	TGTGCCAGCAGTTCAGGGCTCACCGGGGAGCTGTTTTTT
TRBV4-3	TRBJ2-1	20	TRBD2	NA	CASSQGWGREREWRRHEQFF	TGCGCCAGCAGCCAAGGATGGGGGCGAGAGCGGGAGTGGAGGCGCCATGAGCAGTTCTTC
TRBV6-5	TRBJ2-7	14	NA	NA	CASSYYRILYEQYF	TGTGCCAGCAGTTATTACAGGATCCTCTACGAGCAGTACTTC